Below, one T cell receptor beta chain is given with its context. Its antigen is not known. Random hexamers were used to reverse transcribe roughly 0.5 to 1 ug of RNA. TCRdb itself ran the immunoSEQ multiplex PCR reads through MiXCR, one entry per CDR3 protein. The sample lists about 120,000 distinct CDR3 sequences, 85% to 95% occurring once. This record belongs to a study of CD8 T cells in Susac syndrome. Points from the study as a whole: It was acknowledged by the study that relatively few individuals were included in its TCR sequencing and HLA analysis.

The CDR3 has 11 residues. Trimming stripped 4 bases from V and 1 base from J, with 4 bases between. The germline gives CDR1 DFQATT, CDR2 SNEGSKA (reference sequence). Controls were healthy donors (matched for age and sex). FACS was used to enrich TEMRA cells, whereas the CD8+ and CD4+ T cells were obtained by negative isolation. V gene TRBV20-1 combines with J gene TRBJ1-1; no definite D call. The sequencing input was CD4+ T cells from PBMCs. This TCR came from a human donor in good health. The CDR3 reads CSATPNTEAFF. The CDR3 DNA reads as TGCAGTGCTACGCCGAACACTGAAGCTTTCTTT.